The 4 T cell receptor beta chains given below trace back to one sample, sequenced in a study of OX40 agonist ivuxolimab in advanced cancers. The library was prepared using the immunoSEQ multiplex PCR assay. Held by TCRdb, this immuneACCESS table contains in-frame sequences only and omits some clones. Under half of the omission traces to an unresolved V gene where checked; the cause of the rest is unknown. Present in this sample are 15,000 to 25,000 clones, about 88% of which were seen just once. 40% to 55% of the sample is in the top ten clones. Material: CD4+ or CD8+ T cells sorted from blood, obtained in a trial of the OX40 agonist ivuxolimab. These receptors were taken from an adult with an advanced solid tumor such as melanoma, head and neck, liver or kidney cancer.

The chain carries TRBV9 and TRBJ2-3; D possibly matches TRBD1 or TRBD2 (5 bases each). CDR3 length: 14 residues. The V end lost 3 bases, the J end lost 0 bases, and 8 bases lay between the germline ends. Germline V gene lookup returns CDR1 SGDLS and CDR2 YYNGEE. The CDR3 reads CASSDRDSTDTQYF. CDR3 nucleotide sequence: TGTGCCAGCAGCGACCGGGACAGCACAGATACGCAGTATTTT.

The chain employs TRBV4-2 and TRBJ2-7; 11 nucleotides agree with TRBD2. CDR3 length: 15 residues. The ends lost 4 bases at V and 2 bases at J; junction bases unmatched: 4. Germline CDR1 is LGHNA and CDR2 is YNFKEQ. CDR3 in amino acids: CASSPGLAGPYEQYF. Written as DNA, the CDR3 is TGTGCCAGCAGCCCCGGACTAGCGGGTCCCTACGAGCAGTACTTC.

The rearrangement uses TRBV4-1 and TRBJ1-2; the D gene is possibly TRBD1 (6 bases). This CDR3 comprises 12 residues. CDR1 and CDR2 from the germline V gene are MGHRA and YSYEKL. Trimming pared 8 bases from V and 3 bases from J, leaving 10 bases between. The CDR3 region has the DNA TGCGCCAGCCGCGGACAGCACTATGGCTACACCTTC. Residues: CASRGQHYGYTF.

J is TRBJ2-3 and V is TRBV19; D uncertain. Trimming cost V 6 bases and J 0 bases, with 7 bases left between them. CDR3 size: 13 residues. Germline CDR1 is LNHDA and CDR2 is SQIVND (reference sequence). CDR3 coding DNA: TGTGCCAGTAGCACCACTAGCACAGATACGCAGTATTTT. Translating it yields CASSTTSTDTQYF.